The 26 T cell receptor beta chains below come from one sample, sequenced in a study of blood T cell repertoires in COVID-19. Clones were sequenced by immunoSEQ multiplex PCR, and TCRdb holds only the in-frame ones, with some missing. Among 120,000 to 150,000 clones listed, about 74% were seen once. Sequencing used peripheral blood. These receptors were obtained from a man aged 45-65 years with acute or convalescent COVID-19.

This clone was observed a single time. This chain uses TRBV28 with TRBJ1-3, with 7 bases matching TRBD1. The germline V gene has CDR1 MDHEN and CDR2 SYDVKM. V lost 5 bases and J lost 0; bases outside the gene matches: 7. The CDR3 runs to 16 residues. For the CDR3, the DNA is TGTGCCAGCAGTGATGACAGGGCGGTCTCTGGAAACACCATATATTTT. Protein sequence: CASSDDRAVSGNTIYF.

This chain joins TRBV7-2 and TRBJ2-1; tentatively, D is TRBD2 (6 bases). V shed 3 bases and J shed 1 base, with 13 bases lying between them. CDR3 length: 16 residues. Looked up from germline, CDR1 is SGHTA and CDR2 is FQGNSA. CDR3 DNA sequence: TGTGCCAGCAGCTTGTTTCGCGGGGTGTCCTACAATGAGCAGTTCTTC. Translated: CASSLFRGVSYNEQFF. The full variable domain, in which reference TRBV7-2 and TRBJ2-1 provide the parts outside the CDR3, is GAGVSQSPSNKVTEKGKDVELRCDPISGHTALYWYRQSLGQGLEFLIYFQGNSAPDKSGLPSDRFSAERTGGSVSTLTIQRTQQEDSAVYLCASSLFRGVSYNEQFFGPGTRLTVL.

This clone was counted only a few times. The DNA for the CDR3 is TGTGCCAGCAGTGATACGGAGTTGGGCAATCAGCCCCAGCATTTT. Its translation is CASSDTELGNQPQHF. The chain employs TRBV2 and TRBJ1-5; D is ambiguous. The V gene's germline CDR1 is SNHLY and CDR2 FYNNEI. V shed 3 bases and J shed 2 bases, with 11 bases lying between them. There are 15 residues in the CDR3. The full variable domain, rest sourced from reference TRBV2 and TRBJ1-5, is EPEVTQTPSHQVTQMGQEVILRCVPISNHLYFYWYRQILGQKVEFLVSFYNNEISEKSEIFDDQFSVERPDGSNFTLKIRSTKLEDSAMYFCASSDTELGNQPQHFGDGTRLSIL.

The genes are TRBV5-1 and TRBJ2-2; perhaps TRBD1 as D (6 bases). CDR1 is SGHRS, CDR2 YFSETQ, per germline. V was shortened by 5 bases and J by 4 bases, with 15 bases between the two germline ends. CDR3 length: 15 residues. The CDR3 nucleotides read TGCGCCAGCAGGGAGCCCGGGACAACCACCGGGGAGCTGTTTTTT. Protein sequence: CASREPGTTTGELFF.

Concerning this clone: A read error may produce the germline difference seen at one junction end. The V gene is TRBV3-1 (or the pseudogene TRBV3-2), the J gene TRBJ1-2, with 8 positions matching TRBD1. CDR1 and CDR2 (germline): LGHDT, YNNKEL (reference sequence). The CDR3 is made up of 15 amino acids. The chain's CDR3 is CASSQDQGARYDYTF. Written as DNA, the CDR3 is TGTGCCAGCAGCCAAGACCAGGGGGCCCGGTATGACTACACCTTC.

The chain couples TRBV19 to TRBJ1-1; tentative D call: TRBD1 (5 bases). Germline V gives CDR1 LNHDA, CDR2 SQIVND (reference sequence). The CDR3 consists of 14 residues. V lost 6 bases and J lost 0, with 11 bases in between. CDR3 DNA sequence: TGTGCCAGTAGCGCTTCAGGGATGAACACTGAAGCTTTCTTT. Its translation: CASSASGMNTEAFF.

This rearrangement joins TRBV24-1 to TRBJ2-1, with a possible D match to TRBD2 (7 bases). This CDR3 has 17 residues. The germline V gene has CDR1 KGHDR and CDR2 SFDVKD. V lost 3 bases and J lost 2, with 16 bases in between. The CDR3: CATSDPGGGGPYNEQFF. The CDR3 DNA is TGTGCCACCAGTGATCCGGGGGGCGGTGGGCCCTACAATGAGCAGTTCTTC.

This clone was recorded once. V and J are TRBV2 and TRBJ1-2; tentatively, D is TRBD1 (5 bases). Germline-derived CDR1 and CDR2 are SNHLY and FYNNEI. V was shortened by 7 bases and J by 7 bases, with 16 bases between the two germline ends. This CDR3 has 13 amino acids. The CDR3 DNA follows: TGTGCCAGCACCCGACAGAAGCAATCTGGCTACACCTTC. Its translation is CASTRQKQSGYTF.

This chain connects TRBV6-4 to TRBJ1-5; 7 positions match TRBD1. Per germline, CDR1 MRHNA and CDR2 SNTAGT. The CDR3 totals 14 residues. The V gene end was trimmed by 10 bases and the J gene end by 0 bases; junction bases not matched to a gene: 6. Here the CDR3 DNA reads TGTGCCATAGGACAGGAGCATAGCAATCAGCCCCAGCATTTT. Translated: CAIGQEHSNQPQHF.

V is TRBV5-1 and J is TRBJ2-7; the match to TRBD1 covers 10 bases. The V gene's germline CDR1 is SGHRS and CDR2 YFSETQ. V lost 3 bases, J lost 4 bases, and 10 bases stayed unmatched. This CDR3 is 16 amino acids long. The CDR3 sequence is CASSSNRDRGFYEQYF. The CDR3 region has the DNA TGCGCCAGCAGCTCCAATCGGGACAGGGGATTTTACGAGCAGTACTTC. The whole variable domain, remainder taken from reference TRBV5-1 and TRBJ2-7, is KAGVTQTPRYLIKTRGQQVTLSCSPISGHRSVSWYQQTPGQGLQFLFEYFSETQRNKGNFPGRFSGRQFSNSRSEMNVSTLELGDSALYLCASSSNRDRGFYEQYFGPGTRLTVT.

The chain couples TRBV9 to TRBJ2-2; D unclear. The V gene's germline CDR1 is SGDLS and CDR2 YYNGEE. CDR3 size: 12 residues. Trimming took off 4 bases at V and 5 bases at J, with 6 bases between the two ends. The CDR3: CASSSRTGELFF. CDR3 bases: TGTGCCAGCAGCTCTAGGACCGGGGAGCTGTTTTTT.

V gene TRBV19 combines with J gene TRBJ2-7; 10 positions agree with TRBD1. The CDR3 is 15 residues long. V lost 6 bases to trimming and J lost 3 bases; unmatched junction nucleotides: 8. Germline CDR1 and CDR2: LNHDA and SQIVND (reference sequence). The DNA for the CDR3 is TGTGCCAGTAGAGACAGGGGGCGGGTGAGCTACGAGCAGTACTTC. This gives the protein CASRDRGRVSYEQYF.

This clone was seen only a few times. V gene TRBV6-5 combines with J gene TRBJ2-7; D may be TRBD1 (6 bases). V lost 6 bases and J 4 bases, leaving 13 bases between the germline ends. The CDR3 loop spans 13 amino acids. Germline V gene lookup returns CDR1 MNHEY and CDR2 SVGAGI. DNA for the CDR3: TGTGCCAGCAGACGGGACACCCAATACGAGCAGTACTTC. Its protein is CASRRDTQYEQYF.

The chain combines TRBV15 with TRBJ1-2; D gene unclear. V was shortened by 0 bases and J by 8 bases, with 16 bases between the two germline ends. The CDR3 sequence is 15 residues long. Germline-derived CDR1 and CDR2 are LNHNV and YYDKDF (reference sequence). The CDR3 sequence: CATSREPREETGYTF. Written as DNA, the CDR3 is TGTGCCACCAGCAGAGAGCCCCGGGAAGAGACGGGCTACACCTTC. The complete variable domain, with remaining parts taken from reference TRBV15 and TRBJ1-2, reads DAMVIQNPRYQVTQFGKPVTLSCSQTLNHNVMYWYQQKSSQAPKLLFHYYDKDFNNEADTPDNFQSRRPNTSFCFLDIRSPGLGDTAMYLCATSREPREETGYTFGSGTRLTVV.

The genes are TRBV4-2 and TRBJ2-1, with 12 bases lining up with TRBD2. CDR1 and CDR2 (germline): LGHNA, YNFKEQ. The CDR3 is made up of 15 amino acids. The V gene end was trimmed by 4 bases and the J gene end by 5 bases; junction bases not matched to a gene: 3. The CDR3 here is CASSPLAGGDNEQFF. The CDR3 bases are TGTGCCAGCAGCCCGCTAGCGGGGGGGGACAATGAGCAGTTCTTC.

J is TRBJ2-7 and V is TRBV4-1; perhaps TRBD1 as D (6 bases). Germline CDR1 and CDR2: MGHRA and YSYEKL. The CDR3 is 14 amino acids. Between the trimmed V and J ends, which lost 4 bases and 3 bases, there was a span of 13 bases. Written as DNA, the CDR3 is TGCGCCAGCAGCCCCAGACAGGTTCTCTACGAGCAGTACGTC. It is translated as CASSPRQVLYEQYV.

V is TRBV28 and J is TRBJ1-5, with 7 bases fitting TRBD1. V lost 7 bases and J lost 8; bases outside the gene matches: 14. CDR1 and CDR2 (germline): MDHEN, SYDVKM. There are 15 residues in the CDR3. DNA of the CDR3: TGTGCCAGCACTACACCATCGGGACAGAGAGAGCCCCAGCATTTT. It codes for CASTTPSGQREPQHF.

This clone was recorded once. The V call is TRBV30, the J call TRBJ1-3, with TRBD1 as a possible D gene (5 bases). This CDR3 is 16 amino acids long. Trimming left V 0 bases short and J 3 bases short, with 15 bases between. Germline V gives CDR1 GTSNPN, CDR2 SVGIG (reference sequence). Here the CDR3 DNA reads TGTGCCTGGAGTGTAAGGGCCAGGCAGGGTGGAAACACCATATATTTT. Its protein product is CAWSVRARQGGNTIYF.

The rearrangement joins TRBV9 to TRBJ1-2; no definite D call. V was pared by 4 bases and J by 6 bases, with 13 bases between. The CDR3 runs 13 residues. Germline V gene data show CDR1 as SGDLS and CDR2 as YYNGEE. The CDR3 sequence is CASSPTEKDGYTF. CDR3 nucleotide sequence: TGTGCCAGCAGCCCAACAGAAAAAGATGGCTACACCTTC.

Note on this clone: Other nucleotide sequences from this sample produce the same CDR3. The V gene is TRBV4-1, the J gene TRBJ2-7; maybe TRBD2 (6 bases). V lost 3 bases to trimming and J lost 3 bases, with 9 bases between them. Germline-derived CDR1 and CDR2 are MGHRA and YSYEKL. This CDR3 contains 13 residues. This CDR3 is CASSQTGGYEQYF. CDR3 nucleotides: TGCGCCAGCAGCCAGACCGGGGGCTACGAGCAGTACTTC.

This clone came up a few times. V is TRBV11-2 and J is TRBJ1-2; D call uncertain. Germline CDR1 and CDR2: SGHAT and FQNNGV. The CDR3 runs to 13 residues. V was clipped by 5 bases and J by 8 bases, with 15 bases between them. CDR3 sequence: CASSQIGQEGYTF. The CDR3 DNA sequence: TGTGCCAGCAGCCAAATCGGTCAGGAAGGCTACACCTTC. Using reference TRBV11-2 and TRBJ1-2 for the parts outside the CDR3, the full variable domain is EAGVAQSPRYKIIEKRQSVAFWCNPISGHATLYWYQQILGQGPKLLIQFQNNGVVDDSQLPKDRFSAERLKGVDSTLKIQPAKLEDSAVYLCASSQIGQEGYTFGSGTRLTVV.

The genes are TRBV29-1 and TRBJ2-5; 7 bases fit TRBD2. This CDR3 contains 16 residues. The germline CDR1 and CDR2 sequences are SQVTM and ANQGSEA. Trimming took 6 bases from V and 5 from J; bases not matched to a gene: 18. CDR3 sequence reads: CSVGGTINTPWETQYF. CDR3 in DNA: TGCAGCGTCGGGGGGACGATAAACACGCCGTGGGAGACCCAGTACTTC.

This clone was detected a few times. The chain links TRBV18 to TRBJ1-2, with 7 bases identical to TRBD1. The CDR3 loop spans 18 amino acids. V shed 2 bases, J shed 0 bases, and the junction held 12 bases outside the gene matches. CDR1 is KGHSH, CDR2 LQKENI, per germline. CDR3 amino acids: CASSPIRQGVNANYGYTF. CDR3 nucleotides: TGTGCCAGCTCACCAATTCGACAGGGAGTGAATGCTAACTATGGCTACACCTTC.

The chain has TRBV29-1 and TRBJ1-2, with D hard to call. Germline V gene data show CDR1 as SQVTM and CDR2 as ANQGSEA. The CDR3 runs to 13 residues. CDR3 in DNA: TGCAGTTTTGAAGACGGAGCTAACTATGGCTACACCTTC. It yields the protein CSFEDGANYGYTF. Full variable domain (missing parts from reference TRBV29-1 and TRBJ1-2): SAVISQKPSRDICQRGTSLTIQCQVDSQVTMMFWYRQQPGQSLTLIATANQGSEATYESGFVIDKFPISRPNLTFSTLTVSNMSPEDSSIYLCSFEDGANYGYTFGSGTRLTVV.

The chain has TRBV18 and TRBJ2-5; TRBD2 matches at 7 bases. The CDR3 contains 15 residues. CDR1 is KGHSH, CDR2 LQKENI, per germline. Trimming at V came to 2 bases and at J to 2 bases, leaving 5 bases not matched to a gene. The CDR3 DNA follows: TGTGCCAGCTCACCAGACCGCGGGGGACAAGAGACCCAGTACTTC. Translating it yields CASSPDRGGQETQYF.

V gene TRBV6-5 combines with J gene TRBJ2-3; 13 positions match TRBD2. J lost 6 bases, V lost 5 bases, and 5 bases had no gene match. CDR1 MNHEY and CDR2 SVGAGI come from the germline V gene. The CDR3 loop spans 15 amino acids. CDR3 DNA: TGTGCCAGCAGTATTTCGGGACTAGCGGGGGATACGCAGTATTTT. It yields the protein CASSISGLAGDTQYF.